This TCR beta chain was profiled in a study of T cells expressing NK-cell markers. Germline V lookup: CDR1 MDHEN, CDR2 SYDVKM. CDR3 length equals 14 residues. TCRdb reprocessed the 5' RACE reads and stores each CDR3 protein as one record, lacking DNA. The sample table includes some 390,000 distinct CDR3 sequences. Sequencing input: blood T cells: a sorted CD56 or NKG2C T cell subset, CD4+ or CD8+ T cells, or bulk PBMC T cells (not recorded which). This chain links TRBV28 with TRBJ2-7; checking the TCRdb D call of TRBD2 is not possible without DNA. The sequence derives from a woman aged 45-65 years in good health. This CDR3 reads CASNPPGGTYEQYF.